Each of the 24 T cell receptor beta chains below was sequenced from the same sample in a study of OX40 agonist ivuxolimab in advanced cancers. The data were produced by immunoSEQ multiplex PCR, yet TCRdb's version contains in-frame clones alone and is incomplete. Counted here are approximately 60,000 clones, approximately 92% occurring once; the ten biggest clones make up 13% to 15%. Sequencing was performed on CD4+ or CD8+ T cells sorted from blood, taken in a trial of the OX40 agonist ivuxolimab. The receptor source for this set is an adult with an advanced solid tumor such as melanoma, head and neck, liver or kidney cancer.

The V gene is TRBV29-1, the J gene TRBJ2-2; D ambiguous. Germline CDR1 and CDR2: SQVTM and ANQGSEA. CDR3 length: 11 residues. V lost 5 bases, J lost 6 bases, and 7 bases lay in between. The CDR3 DNA follows: TGCAGCGTTTTCGTCCCCGGGGAGCTGTTTTTT. It translates to CSVFVPGELFF.

The CDR3 bases are TGTGCCAGCAGCCCCGCCGCGGCAGGATCAGATACGCAGTATTTT. It is translated as CASSPAAAGSDTQYF. The J gene is TRBJ2-3, the V gene TRBV7-9, with D unresolved. Looked up from germline, CDR1 is SEHNR and CDR2 is FQNEAQ (reference sequence). The CDR3 is 15 amino acids. Trimming pared 5 bases from V and 4 bases from J, leaving 16 bases between. The full variable domain, its missing parts supplied by reference TRBV7-9 and TRBJ2-3, is DTGVSQNPRHKITKRGQNVTFRCDPISEHNRLYWYRQTLGQGPEFLTYFQNEAQLEKSRLLSDRFSAERPKGSFSTLEIQRTEQGDSAMYLCASSPAAAGSDTQYFGPGTRLTVL.

This chain joins TRBV27 and TRBJ2-5; 8 bases agree with TRBD1. Germline V gene lookup returns CDR1 MNHEY and CDR2 SMNVEV (reference sequence). The CDR3 has 15 residues. The trim removed 5 bases at V and 2 bases at J, leaving 7 bases unmatched. The CDR3 DNA follows: TGTGCCAGCAGTCCCGCGGGACAGGAGCAAGAGACCCAGTACTTC. Protein sequence: CASSPAGQEQETQYF.

This clone is a singleton in its sample. V and J are TRBV29-1 and TRBJ2-7, with D unclear. Germline V gene lookup returns CDR1 SQVTM and CDR2 ANQGSEA. The V gene lost 3 bases and the J gene lost 0 bases, with 12 bases spanning the gap. CDR3 size: 14 residues. The CDR3 DNA reads TGCAGCGTTGAGGTGGGGTCAAGCTCCTACGAGCAGTACTTC. Its protein product is CSVEVGSSSYEQYF.

This clone has a handful of counts. For the CDR3, the DNA is TGTGCCAGCAGCTTAGCCGCCGGGGGCCAAGAGACCCAGTACTTC. This codes for CASSLAAGGQETQYF. V usage is TRBV7-7 and J usage is TRBJ2-5; maybe TRBD2 (6 bases). CDR3 size: 15 residues. Trimming removed 0 bases from V and 1 base from J, with 9 bases in between. CDR1 and CDR2 from the germline V gene are SSHAT and FNYEAQ (reference sequence).

This clone appeared a few times. The chain has TRBV28 and TRBJ2-7, with D maybe TRBD1 (6 bases). Deletions cut 5 bases from V and 3 bases from J, with 14 bases between. Per germline, CDR1 MDHEN and CDR2 SYDVKM. The CDR3 contains 14 residues. The CDR3 region is CASSANDRLYEQYF. CDR3 sequence (DNA): TGTGCCAGCAGTGCTAATGACAGGCTCTACGAGCAGTACTTC.

This chain joins TRBV9 and TRBJ2-4; a possible D gene is TRBD1 (6 bases). Trimming took 2 bases from V and 3 from J, leaving 12 bases between them. The germline gives CDR1 SGDLS, CDR2 YYNGEE. This CDR3 region has 15 residues. Written as DNA, the CDR3 is TGTGCCAGCAGCGTTTCAGGGGTCGGCAAAAACATTCAGTACTTC. Protein: CASSVSGVGKNIQYF.

This clone was observed a few times. The J gene is TRBJ2-7, the V gene TRBV10-1, with TRBD1 matching 10 bases. CDR3 length equals 14 residues. The germline CDR1 and CDR2 sequences are WNHNN and SYGVQD (reference sequence). J was trimmed by 7 bases and V by 6 bases; bases with no gene match: 9. The CDR3 coding sequence is TGCGCCAGCAGCCCCAGACAGGGGGCGAGGGAGCAGTACTTC. It translates to CASSPRQGAREQYF.

The CDR3 DNA is TGTGCCAGCAGCTTAGGGACAGGGGGTTGGGAGCAGTTCTTC. This encodes CASSLGTGGWEQFF. The chain joins TRBV11-2 to TRBJ2-1, with 10 bases aligning to TRBD1. The CDR3 runs to 14 residues. V was pared by 1 base and J by 10 bases, with 4 bases of the junction left unmatched. In germline, CDR1 is SGHAT, CDR2 FQNNGV.

The chain joins TRBV19 to TRBJ1-1; D might be TRBD1 (5 bases). This CDR3 has 15 amino acids. V gave up 3 bases and J gave up 1 base, with 12 bases separating them. Germline values: CDR1 LNHDA, CDR2 SQIVND (reference sequence). In DNA form, the CDR3 reads TGTGCCAGTAGTATGACTCTGGGGGGGAACACTGAAGCTTTCTTT. It specifies CASSMTLGGNTEAFF.

The chain couples TRBV4-1 to TRBJ1-4; 12 nucleotides align to TRBD1. V was pared by 7 bases and J by 12 bases, with 6 bases of the junction left unmatched. Per the germline V gene, CDR1 is MGHRA and CDR2 is YSYEKL. The CDR3 extends over 13 amino acids. The CDR3 region has the DNA TGCGCCAGCACCGGGACAGGGGGCATGGAACTGTTTTTT. It codes for CASTGTGGMELFF.

Only a few counts were recorded for this clone. The gene calls are TRBV28 and TRBJ2-5; 16 nucleotides line up with TRBD2. Looked up from germline, CDR1 is MDHEN and CDR2 is SYDVKM. This CDR3 is built from 19 residues. The trim removed 4 bases at V and 5 bases at J, leaving 13 bases unmatched. In DNA, the CDR3 is TGTGCCAGCAGTTCCCCTGGGACTAGCGGGAGGGCGGGTAAGGAGACCCAGTACTTC. Residues: CASSSPGTSGRAGKETQYF. Supplemented by reference TRBV28 and TRBJ2-5, the full variable domain reads DVKVTQSSRYLVKRTGEKVFLECVQDMDHENMFWYRQDPGLGLRLIYFSYDVKMKEKGDIPEGYSVSREKKERFSLILESASTNQTSMYLCASSSPGTSGRAGKETQYFGPGTRLLVL.

DNA of the CDR3: TGTGCCAGCAGCTCCCTCGCGGGGTTGTCAGGAAACACCATATATTTT. Translated: CASSSLAGLSGNTIYF. This sequence joins TRBV7-7 and TRBJ1-3; D remains ambiguous. The CDR3 contains 16 residues. Per germline, CDR1 SSHAT and CDR2 FNYEAQ (reference sequence). Trimming cost V 4 bases and J 4 bases, with 17 bases left between them.

The chain carries TRBV4-1 and TRBJ2-3, with D perhaps matching TRBD1 or TRBD2 (5 bases each). Germline V gene sequence: CDR1 MGHRA, CDR2 YSYEKL. The CDR3 sequence is 11 residues long. V lost 4 bases, J lost 9 bases, and 8 bases lay in between. CDR3 residues: CASSLGTTQYF. The DNA for the CDR3 is TGCGCCAGCAGCCTGGGGACCACGCAGTATTTT.

The gene calls are TRBV27 and TRBJ2-7; TRBD2 aligns across 11 bases. This CDR3 region has 20 residues. V dropped 2 bases and J dropped 2; count of bases not matched to a gene: 17. CDR1 MNHEY and CDR2 SMNVEV come from the germline V gene (reference sequence). The DNA for the CDR3 is TGTGCCAGCAGTTTACCCCTCCCTAACCGTACTAGCGGGAGCCCCTACGAGCAGTACTTC. Its translation: CASSLPLPNRTSGSPYEQYF.

The chain joins TRBV28 to TRBJ2-7; 7 bases match TRBD2. Trimming cost V 6 bases and J 5 bases; bases outside gene matches: 10. CDR1 MDHEN and CDR2 SYDVKM come from the germline V gene. This CDR3 contains 14 residues. The CDR3 protein is CASSHSGTTHEQYF. The CDR3 coding sequence is TGTGCCAGCAGCCACAGCGGGACTACCCACGAGCAGTACTTC.

The rearrangement joins TRBV2 to TRBJ2-7; D not resolved. Germline CDR1 SNHLY, CDR2 FYNNEI. The V and J ends lost 7 bases and 1 base respectively, with 11 bases between them. The CDR3 is 13 residues long. In DNA form, the CDR3 reads TGTGCCAGCAAGAGCACGGTGTCCTACGAGCAGTACTTC. Translating it yields CASKSTVSYEQYF.

The chain uses TRBV5-1 and TRBJ2-1, with D perhaps TRBD2 (6 bases). The length of the CDR3 is 14 residues. Trimming cost V 0 bases and J 8 bases, with 12 bases left between them. Per the germline V gene, CDR1 is SGHRS and CDR2 is YFSETQ. This CDR3 is CASSLAWGVHEQFF. Written as DNA, the CDR3 is TGCGCCAGCAGCTTGGCTTGGGGGGTCCATGAGCAGTTCTTC.

The J gene is TRBJ2-3, the V gene TRBV7-9; D uncertain. Germline V gene lookup returns CDR1 SEHNR and CDR2 FQNEAQ (reference sequence). V lost 3 bases, J lost 1 base, and 5 bases lay in between. This CDR3 is 13 amino acids long. CDR3 DNA sequence: TGTGCCAGCAGCTTTCTACGCACAGATACGCAGTATTTT. It is translated as CASSFLRTDTQYF.

The chain links TRBV27 to TRBJ2-2; D is perhaps TRBD2 (5 bases). V lost 5 bases to trimming and J lost 1 base, with 5 bases between them. Germline CDR1 and CDR2: MNHEY and SMNVEV (reference sequence). The CDR3 covers 13 residues. The CDR3 DNA reads TGTGCCAGCAGTCGGGGGAACACCGGGGAGCTGTTTTTT. This encodes CASSRGNTGELFF.

The J gene is TRBJ2-3, the V gene TRBV10-3; 10 bases agree with TRBD2. CDR1 is ENHRY, CDR2 SYGVKD, per germline. V dropped 6 bases and J dropped 5; count of bases not matched to a gene: 8. CDR3 size: 15 residues. Here the CDR3 reads CAIREAGGAGDTQYF. The DNA for the CDR3 is TGTGCCATCAGGGAAGCGGGAGGGGCCGGAGATACGCAGTATTTT.

The rearrangement links TRBV7-8 to TRBJ1-3; no firm D call. Germline CDR1 reads SGHVS; CDR2 reads FQNEAQ. V shed 4 bases and J shed 0 bases, with 19 bases lying between them. The CDR3 has 18 residues. The CDR3 protein is CASSSPTGSGSSGNTIYF. The CDR3, as DNA: TGTGCCAGCAGCTCCCCCACCGGATCGGGTAGCTCTGGAAACACCATATATTTT.

The rearrangement links TRBV19 to TRBJ2-3; TRBD2 agrees at 11 bases. The CDR3 is 17 amino acids. The V and J ends lost 5 bases and 0 bases, in that order; junction bases with no gene match: 7. Germline V gives CDR1 LNHDA, CDR2 SQIVND (reference sequence). The CDR3 coding sequence is TGTGCCAGTAGTGACCCCGGGACTAGCGGTAGCACAGATACGCAGTATTTT. Protein sequence: CASSDPGTSGSTDTQYF.

V usage is TRBV6-5 and J usage is TRBJ2-7; a weak D match, TRBD2 (5 bases). The germline CDR1 and CDR2 sequences are MNHEY and SVGAGI. Trimming stripped 3 bases from V and 3 bases from J, with 9 bases between. The CDR3 is 13 amino acids. The CDR3 protein is CASSYGLGYEQYF. The DNA for the CDR3 is TGTGCCAGCAGTTATGGACTCGGCTACGAGCAGTACTTC.